This T cell receptor (beta chain) was captured in a study of control samples from healthy donors and cancer patients. Germline CDR1 SEHNR, CDR2 FQNEAQ (reference sequence). The CDR3 has 13 residues. V lost 5 bases to trimming and J lost 1 base, with 8 bases between them. The table came from immunoSEQ multiplex PCR; TCRdb's copy has only in-frame clones and leaves some out. The sample holds around 130,000 clones, more than 70% seen once. This TCR was sampled from a man in his forties or fifties in good health. Material for sequencing was blood. J is TRBJ1-1 and V is TRBV7-9; no reliable D call. The CDR3 nucleotides are TGTGCCAGCAGCATACAGAGGAACACTGAAGCTTTCTTT. It yields the protein CASSIQRNTEAFF.